This T cell receptor beta chain stems from a study of cytomegalovirus exposure and HLA in healthy donors. In the study overall: When fewer than 500 donors were genotyped, about 80% of them were found to fall in the Caucasian-associated ancestry cluster. Points from the study as a whole: Another analysis was done later, and it associated fewer than 20,000 TCR beta sequences with HLA alleles at 0.05 false discovery rate.

In its sample, this clone was seen a few times. Its specificity is unknown. 13 Jbeta primers and 60 Vbeta primers were used for the PCR. The assay was immunoSEQ multiplex PCR, and TCRdb's table has in-frame clones only and misses some. The sample includes about 190,000 clones, about 80% of them seen just once. This CDR3 is built from 17 residues. From germline, CDR1 is LGHNA and CDR2 YSLEER. V was trimmed by 4 bases and J by 2 bases, leaving 15 bases between them. The material sequenced was PBMCs. The receptor comes from a woman in her 40s in good health and CMV-seronegative. This chain uses TRBV4-3 with TRBJ2-6; D perhaps matches TRBD2 (5 bases). CDR3 in DNA: TGCGCCAGCAGCCCGAGTTGGGGAGAGACTGGGGCCAACGTCCTGACTTTC. Its translation: CASSPSWGETGANVLTF.